A selection of T cell receptor beta chains follows, all from one sample in a study of tumor-infiltrating lymphocytes in primary liver carcinoma. TCRdb processed the multiplex PCR reads anew with MiXCR; each CDR3 protein has one entry. In the table there are about 75,000 distinct CDR3 sequences, roughly 69% of which are singletons. Input material: tumor-adjacent normal liver tissue. These receptors originate from a man between 40 and 49 years old with primary liver carcinoma and hepatitis B virus infection. Both conserved end residues are part of each CDR3. A D gene is named only where the DNA matches it firmly. The size field is filled for only some rows; it gives once, few, many or a size class.

j_call,clone_size,v_call,cdr3_length,d_call,cdr3_aa,cdr3_nt
TRBJ2-1,.,TRBV4-2,16,.,CASSQVWRNPEDEPFF,TGTGCCAGCAGCCAAGTTTGGCGGAACCCTGAGGATGAGCCGTTCTTT
TRBJ1-1,.,TRBV5-6,14,.,CTSSFQGLNTEAFF,TGTACCAGCAGCTTTCAGGGGTTAAACACTGAAGCTTTCTTT
TRBJ2-5,few,TRBV29-1,13,TRBD1,CSVEHRGRETQYF,TGCAGCGTTGAACACAGGGGGCGAGAGACCCAGTACTTC
TRBJ2-1,.,TRBV4-1,15,TRBD1,CVSTLGQGAVGEQFF,TGCGTCAGCACCCTAGGACAGGGGGCGGTCGGTGAGCAGTTTTTC
TRBJ2-3,.,TRBV29-1,14,TRBD1,CSVERTGGTVTQYF,TGCAGCGTCGAAAGGACAGGGGGCACAGTTACGCAGTATTTT
TRBJ2-5,.,TRBV5-6,14,.,CASSREAGQEAQYF,TGTGCAAGCAGCCGGGAAGCAGGCCAGGAGGCCCAGTACTTC
TRBJ1-6,.,TRBV20-1,14,.,CSAFQRLMDSPLHF,TGCAGTGCTTTCCAGAGACTAATGGATTCACCCCTCCACTTT
TRBJ1-3,many,TRBV11-2,13,.,CASAQGAGNTIYF,TGTGCCTCAGCCCAGGGAGCTGGAAACACCATATATTTT
TRBJ2-5,.,TRBV5-1,12,.,CSSSMAGETQYF,TGCTCCAGCAGCATGGCCGGAGAGACCCAGTACTTC
TRBJ2-5,.,TRBV29-1,14,.,CSPLKRPTGETQYF,TGCAGCCCATTGAAACGACCGACTGGAGAGACCCAGTACTTC
TRBJ2-2,.,TRBV5-1,17,TRBD1,CASSLSKGAPNTGKLFF,TGCGCCAGCAGCTTGAGTAAGGGGGCGCCGAACACCGGGAAGCTGTTTTTT
TRBJ2-1,.,TRBV4-3,16,.,CASSQERSPIPHEQFF,TGCGCCAGCAGCCAAGAAAGGAGTCCAATTCCCCATGAGCAGTTCTTC
TRBJ2-7,.,TRBV12-3/TRBV12-4,13,.,CASSLIQCYEQYF,TGTGCCAGCAGTCTTATACAGTGTTACGAGCAGTACTTC
TRBJ2-7,.,TRBV29-1,17,.,CSALGGSGVRSSYEQYF,TGCAGCGCTTTGGGTGGTTCGGGAGTGAGGAGCTCCTACGAGCAGTACTTC
TRBJ1-1,.,TRBV4-1,14,.,CASSQVDVSTEALF,TGCGCCAGCAGTCAAGTCGATGTGAGCACTGAAGCTCTCTTT
TRBJ2-5,.,TRBV29-1,12,.,CSAVTLQETQCF,TGCAGCGCCGTGACTTTGCAAGAGACCCAGTGCTTC
TRBJ2-7,.,TRBV6-2/TRBV6-3,13,.,CASSWEEWVEQYF,TGTGCCAGCAGCTGGGAAGAGTGGGTCGAGCAGTACTTC
TRBJ2-6,.,TRBV6-5,14,.,CASRQDSGANVLTF,TGTGCCAGCCGTCAGGACTCTGGGGCCAACGTCCTGACTTTC
TRBJ2-2,.,TRBV11-2,16,.,CASSLSLVPVTGGLFF,TGTGCCAGCAGCTTATCCCTAGTCCCGGTCACTGGGGGGCTGTTTTTT
TRBJ2-7,.,TRBV5-4,15,TRBD1,CANSSRDRGLYGQYF,TGTGCCAATAGCTCCCGGGACAGGGGGCTATACGGGCAGTACTTC
TRBJ2-1,.,TRBV29-1,15,.,CSVWPPSSSYNGQFF,TGCAGCGTGTGGCCTCCTTCCAGCTCCTACAATGGGCAGTTCTTC
TRBJ1-2,many,TRBV5-6,16,.,CASSDAAFPVDYGYTF,TGTGCCAGCAGCGACGCGGCCTTCCCTGTCGACTATGGCTACACCTTC
TRBJ1-6,many,TRBV7-8,17,TRBD1,CASSSWTGLDLGSPLHF,TGTGCCAGCAGCTCCTGGACAGGGCTAGACCTAGGCTCACCCCTCCACTTT
TRBJ1-1,.,TRBV10-3,13,.,CVVSDDRNTEAFF,TGTGTCGTCAGTGACGACAGAAACACTGAAGCTTTCTTT
TRBJ2-5,.,TRBV11-2,18,TRBD2,CASSSDPWSSGRGETQYF,TGTGCCAGTAGCTCAGATCCATGGTCTAGCGGGAGAGGAGAGACCCAGTACTTC
TRBJ2-3,.,TRBV6-2/TRBV6-3,18,TRBD2,CASSWTSGKIASTDTQYF,TGTGCCAGCAGTTGGACCAGCGGGAAGATCGCTAGCACAGATACGCAGTATTTT
TRBJ2-7,.,TRBV28,19,TRBD2,CASSFFGLVGGRISYEQYF,TGTGCCAGCAGTTTCTTCGGACTAGTGGGAGGGCGTATCTCCTACGAGCAGTACTTC